Presented here are 15 T cell receptor beta chains from one specimen sequenced in a study of cytomegalovirus exposure and HLA in healthy donors. This PCR relied on a set of 60 Vbeta primers and 13 Jbeta primers. Generated by immunoSEQ multiplex PCR, the TCRdb table keeps only in-frame clones and is missing some. Of about 160,000 clones in the sample, roughly 80% are singletons; the top ten hold approximately 4.5%. The sequencing input was PBMCs. The source is a young man in good health and CMV-seronegative.

The rearrangement links TRBV11-2 to TRBJ1-2, with 9 bases that match TRBD1. Germline lookup yields CDR1 SGHAT and CDR2 FQNNGV. The J segment lost 8 bases and the V segment lost 5 bases, leaving 12 bases of the junction unmatched. The CDR3 has 15 residues. The CDR3 here is CASSVDTGGGEGYTF. CDR3 bases: TGTGCCAGCAGCGTCGACACAGGGGGCGGAGAGGGCTACACCTTC.

This clone appeared a few times. This sequence joins TRBV5-1 and TRBJ2-7; the match to TRBD1 covers 7 bases. After removal of 1 base from V and 3 bases from J, the junction contained 22 bases not matched to a gene. This CDR3 comprises 20 residues. In germline, CDR1 is SGHRS, CDR2 YFSETQ. CDR3 loop: CASSLRQLGDFRDSNYEQYF. In nucleotides, the CDR3 is TGCGCCAGCAGCTTGAGGCAGCTTGGGGATTTCCGGGACAGCAACTACGAGCAGTACTTC.

This chain uses TRBV7-3 with TRBJ2-7; 10 positions agree with TRBD1. V shed 5 bases and J 4 bases; nucleotides not matched to a gene: 5. Per germline, CDR1 SGHTA and CDR2 FQGTGA. The CDR3 consists of 14 residues. The CDR3 protein is CASSAGTGAYEQYF. DNA of the CDR3: TGTGCCAGCAGCGCCGGGACAGGGGCTTACGAGCAGTACTTC.

This clone was observed a few times. The chain links TRBV27 to TRBJ1-1; 10 bases line up with TRBD1. Germline CDR1 and CDR2: MNHEY and SMNVEV (reference sequence). V dropped 7 bases and J dropped 1; count of bases not matched to a gene: 9. The CDR3 has 16 amino acids. CDR3 sequence reads: CASINRDRGQNTEAFF. In nucleotides, the CDR3 is TGTGCCAGCATAAACCGGGACAGGGGACAGAACACTGAAGCTTTCTTT.

In this sample, this clone turned up once. The V call is TRBV6-1, the J call TRBJ2-1, with D maybe TRBD2 (5 bases). V shed 6 bases and J shed 13 bases, with 16 bases lying between them. The CDR3 length is 12 residues. CDR1 and CDR2 from the germline V gene are MNHNS and SASEGT. Written as DNA, the CDR3 is TGTGCCAGCAGACCTACTAGTTTCGTCCAGTTCTTC. Protein: CASRPTSFVQFF.

This sequence joins TRBV7-8 and TRBJ2-7; TRBD2 aligns across 11 bases. This CDR3 comprises 16 residues. The germline V gene has CDR1 SGHVS and CDR2 FQNEAQ. V trimming: 2 bases; J trimming: 3 bases; junction bases outside the gene matches: 6. DNA for the CDR3: TGTGCCAGCAGCTTACGACTAGCGGGGACCCTCTACGAGCAGTACTTC. This codes for CASSLRLAGTLYEQYF.

The J gene is TRBJ2-2, the V gene TRBV19; a weak D match, TRBD2 (5 bases). Germline lookup yields CDR1 LNHDA and CDR2 SQIVND (reference sequence). Deletions cut 5 bases from V and 5 bases from J, with 12 bases between. The CDR3 covers 14 residues. The CDR3 reads CASSLRDRTGELFF. The CDR3 DNA sequence: TGTGCCAGTAGTCTGAGGGATAGGACCGGGGAGCTGTTTTTT.

The rearrangement joins TRBV6-5 to TRBJ2-3; 8 bases match TRBD1. V shed 0 bases, J shed 1 base, and the junction held 0 bases outside the gene matches. Germline V gives CDR1 MNHEY, CDR2 SVGAGI. CDR3 size: 15 residues. CDR3: CASSYSQGGTDTQYF. CDR3 coding DNA: TGTGCCAGCAGTTACTCACAGGGGGGCACAGATACGCAGTATTTT.

This sequence joins TRBV2 and TRBJ1-2, with D perhaps TRBD1 (6 bases). Trimming took 3 bases from V and 7 from J, leaving 24 bases between them. Germline assignment: CDR1 SNHLY and CDR2 FYNNEI. There are 17 residues in the CDR3. The CDR3 DNA sequence: TGTGCCAGCAGTGATGGGGGAGGGGGTCCATATAGAGTTGGCTACACCTTC. The encoded protein is CASSDGGGGPYRVGYTF.

The V call is TRBV7-9, the J call TRBJ1-5; D gene uncertain. CDR1 is SEHNR, CDR2 FQNEAQ, per germline (reference sequence). V was pared by 5 bases and J by 0 bases, with 14 bases between. The CDR3 covers 16 residues. CDR3 coding DNA: TGTGCCAGCAGCCCTACGACTTCATATAGCAATCAGCCCCAGCATTTT. Its translation is CASSPTTSYSNQPQHF.

The V call is TRBV5-1, the J call TRBJ2-7; maybe TRBD2 (6 bases). The V end lost 0 bases, the J end lost 0 bases, and 25 bases lay between the germline ends. Per germline, CDR1 SGHRS and CDR2 YFSETQ. This CDR3 has 20 amino acids. The CDR3 region has the DNA TGCGCCAGCAGCTTGGAATCCGGGAGCTCTGAAAGCCTCAGCTCCTACGAGCAGTACTTC. Its translation: CASSLESGSSESLSSYEQYF.

The chain is built from TRBV5-4 and TRBJ1-2, with D maybe TRBD1 (5 bases). This CDR3 is 13 amino acids long. Trimming pared 4 bases from V and 4 bases from J, leaving 11 bases between. Germline V gene sequence: CDR1 SGHNT, CDR2 YYREEE (reference sequence). CDR3 nucleotide sequence: TGTGCCAGCAGCAGTGGGGCCCTCTATGGCTACACCTTC. Translation: CASSSGALYGYTF.

A few counts support this clone. V is TRBV28 and J is TRBJ1-4; D is perhaps TRBD1 (5 bases). The CDR3 consists of 15 residues. Per the germline V gene, CDR1 is MDHEN and CDR2 is SYDVKM. V was clipped by 4 bases and J by 8 bases, with 17 bases between them. The CDR3 coding sequence is TGTGCCAGCAGTTCCACCAGGGATCCATGGGAAAAACTGTTTTTT. Its protein product is CASSSTRDPWEKLFF.

The chain employs TRBV7-9 and TRBJ2-3; 12 bases align to TRBD1. V shed 2 bases and J 7 bases; nucleotides not matched to a gene: 10. Germline V gene sequence: CDR1 SEHNR, CDR2 FQNEAQ (reference sequence). The CDR3 length is 17 residues. CDR3 in amino acids: CASSLTPGTGGSYTQYF. CDR3 in DNA: TGTGCCAGCAGCTTAACGCCCGGGACAGGGGGCTCATATACGCAGTATTTT.

The J gene is TRBJ2-3, the V gene TRBV19; a possible D gene is TRBD2 (6 bases). V gave up 3 bases and J gave up 10 bases, with 17 bases separating them. The CDR3 totals 14 residues. Germline CDR1 LNHDA, CDR2 SQIVND (reference sequence). The CDR3 sequence is CASSIRRDSIAQYF. CDR3 nucleotides: TGTGCCAGTAGTATCCGGCGGGATAGTATTGCGCAGTATTTT.